A selection of T cell receptor beta chains follows, all from one sample in a study of T cell repertoires in cytomegalovirus infection. TCRdb recomputed calls from the reads with MiXCR, one row per CDR3 protein. The top ten hold roughly 13% of the sample, which has around 490,000 distinct CDR3 sequences, around a quarter seen once. The sample was PBMCs. The receptors here all came from a human donor in good health (CMV status not recorded). Some clones in this sample may be carry-over from other donors' samples. Each CDR3 is given with its conserved first and last residue.

CDR3aa | v_gene
CASSDSYSPLHF | TRBV7-2
CSVEGIITDTQYF | TRBV29-1
CASSREGYTQYF | TRBV28
CASSLSGGRWEDTQYF | TRBV7-2
CASSEYGAGVEGTDTQYF | TRBV6-1
CSATNQGSNYGYTF | TRBV20-1
CASSQPGSGANVLTF | TRBV6-2/TRBV6-3
CASSPGQGLNYGYTF | TRBV6-2/TRBV6-3
CASSLGDRAIETQYF | TRBV5-4
CASSVGGSYEQYF | TRBV9
CASSLQPNTEAFF | TRBV7-3
CASSESQGDSYEQYF | TRBV25-1
CSAHRPTGLVNTEAFF | TRBV20-1
CASSSNTAEAFF | TRBV12-3/TRBV12-4
CASFDRAGELFF | TRBV6-1
CASSATTGTSGTYEQYF | TRBV7-3
CACLQGNTGELFF | TRBV30
CASSFLQGLIYQPQHF | TRBV7-8
CASSQESRAPSGYTF | TRBV4-1
CAISASGDYNEQFF | TRBV10-3
CASTGTGPYNEQFF | TRBV25-1
CASIHRSDASSEQYF | TRBV6-2/TRBV6-3
CASRAGQGVETQYF | TRBV2
CASSLMGTGELFF | TRBV7-2
CASTLGATNEKLFF | TRBV7-9
CASSYSLAGGEQFF | TRBV7-9
CASSLIPGLAGADTQYF | TRBV5-3
CASSPSSSVNTEAFF | TRBV5-5
CASSYGRAGYNEQFF | TRBV6-2/TRBV6-3
CASSLSLAGAGELFF | TRBV28
CASSLFLAGNTGELFF | TRBV7-2
CASSIRVQEPQHF | TRBV19
CASSRTSGSPYNEQFF | TRBV7-2
CSASAVNYGYTF | TRBV29-1
CASSQTSPRTGELFF | TRBV14
CASSGGIDGYTF | TRBV2
CASSASGTGGTGELFF | TRBV11-2
CASFLRTGGLNTEAFF | TRBV12-3/TRBV12-4
CASSQNRGPYNEQFF | TRBV4-3
CASSLFRSSYNEQFF | TRBV11-2
CASSPGQVADTQYF | TRBV7-2
CASSVTGPIHTQYF | TRBV12-3/TRBV12-4
CASSPTGPETQYF | TRBV7-9
CASRPSGGFNEQFF | TRBV12-3/TRBV12-4
CASSSGGINQPQHF | TRBV27
CAWSSGQAQETQYF | TRBV30
CASSASPDSPGNTEAFF | TRBV9
CASSLGLPWSDTDTQYF | TRBV11-3
CSARDLGRYTEAFF | TRBV20-1
CASSQALGGAGEETQYF | TRBV4-2
CSADSSAGGVRGPETQYF | TRBV20-1
CATSRGTSTDGYTF | TRBV15
CASSPSGTSTYNEQFF | TRBV19
CASSLGTSKDTQYF | TRBV11-2
CASSTRFGAGANVLTF | TRBV7-9